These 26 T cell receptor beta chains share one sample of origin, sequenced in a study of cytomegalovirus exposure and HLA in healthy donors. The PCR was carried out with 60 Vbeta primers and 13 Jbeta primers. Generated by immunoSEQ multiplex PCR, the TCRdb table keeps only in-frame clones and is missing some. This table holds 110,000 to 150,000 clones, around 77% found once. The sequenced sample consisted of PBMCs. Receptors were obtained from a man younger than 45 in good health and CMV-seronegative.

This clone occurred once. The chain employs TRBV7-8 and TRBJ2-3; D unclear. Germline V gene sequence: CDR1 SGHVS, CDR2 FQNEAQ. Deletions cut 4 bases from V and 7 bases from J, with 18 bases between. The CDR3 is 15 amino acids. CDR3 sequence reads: CASSSLRSTHNTQYF. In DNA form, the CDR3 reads TGTGCCAGCAGCTCCCTTAGATCCACCCATAATACGCAGTATTTT.

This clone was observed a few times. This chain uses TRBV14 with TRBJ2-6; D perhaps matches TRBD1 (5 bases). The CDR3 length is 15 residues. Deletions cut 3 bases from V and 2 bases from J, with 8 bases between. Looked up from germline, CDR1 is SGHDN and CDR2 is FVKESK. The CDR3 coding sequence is TGTGCCAGCAGCCATCCCAGGGCTGGGGCCAACGTCCTGACTTTC. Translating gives CASSHPRAGANVLTF. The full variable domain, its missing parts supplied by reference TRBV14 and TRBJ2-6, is EAGVTQFPSHSVIEKGQTVTLRCDPISGHDNLYWYRRVMGKEIKFLLHFVKESKQDESGMPNNRFLAERTGGTYSTLKVQPAELEDSGVYFCASSHPRAGANVLTFGAGSRLTVL.

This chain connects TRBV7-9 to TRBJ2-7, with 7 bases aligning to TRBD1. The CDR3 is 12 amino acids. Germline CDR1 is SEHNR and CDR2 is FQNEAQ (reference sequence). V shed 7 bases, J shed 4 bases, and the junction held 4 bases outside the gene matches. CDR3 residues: CASTPGQYEQYF. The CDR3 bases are TGTGCCAGCACCCCGGGACAGTACGAGCAGTACTTC.

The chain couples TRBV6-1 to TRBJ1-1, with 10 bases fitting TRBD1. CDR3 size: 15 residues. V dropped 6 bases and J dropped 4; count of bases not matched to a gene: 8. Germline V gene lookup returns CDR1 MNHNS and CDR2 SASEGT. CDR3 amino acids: CASRRQGAQSTEAFF. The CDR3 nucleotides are TGTGCCAGCAGACGACAGGGGGCGCAGAGCACTGAAGCTTTCTTT.

The CDR3 spells CSVEVRGTTFLGYNEQFF. The CDR3 DNA reads as TGCAGCGTTGAAGTCCGTGGGACTACCTTTTTGGGTTACAATGAGCAGTTCTTC. The gene calls are TRBV29-1 and TRBJ2-1, with 7 bases identical to TRBD2. The CDR3 is 18 amino acids. With V trimmed by 1 base and J by 4 bases, 16 bases remained unmatched. Per the germline V gene, CDR1 is SQVTM and CDR2 is ANQGSEA.

The CDR3 loop is CASSLFGLALTGELFF. The CDR3 coding sequence is TGTGCCAGCAGCTTGTTTGGGCTAGCTCTCACCGGGGAGCTGTTTTTT. The chain is built from TRBV5-6 and TRBJ2-2, with D possibly TRBD2 on 5 matching bases. The CDR3 sequence is 16 residues long. Germline V gives CDR1 SGHDT, CDR2 YYEEEE. Deletions cut 1 base from V and 4 bases from J, with 14 bases between.

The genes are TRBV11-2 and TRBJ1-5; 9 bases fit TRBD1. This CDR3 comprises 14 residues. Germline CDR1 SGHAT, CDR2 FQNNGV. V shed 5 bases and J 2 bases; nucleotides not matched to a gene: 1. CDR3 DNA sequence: TGTGCCAGCAGCACAGGGGGCGGCAATCAGCCCCAGCATTTT. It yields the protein CASSTGGGNQPQHF.

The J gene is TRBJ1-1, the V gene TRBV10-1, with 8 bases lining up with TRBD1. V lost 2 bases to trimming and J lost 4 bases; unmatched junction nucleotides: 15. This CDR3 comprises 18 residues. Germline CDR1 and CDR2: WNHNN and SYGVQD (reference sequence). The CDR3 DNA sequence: TGCGCCAGCAGTGAGAAATCCCCGGGACAGGTAACACTCACTGAAGCTTTCTTT. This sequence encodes CASSEKSPGQVTLTEAFF.

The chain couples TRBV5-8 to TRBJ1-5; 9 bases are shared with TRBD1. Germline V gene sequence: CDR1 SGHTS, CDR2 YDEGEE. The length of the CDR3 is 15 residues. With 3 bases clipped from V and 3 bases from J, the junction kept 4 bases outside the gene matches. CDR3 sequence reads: CASSSGTGINQPQHF. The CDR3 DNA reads TGTGCCAGCAGCTCCGGGACAGGGATCAATCAGCCCCAGCATTTT.

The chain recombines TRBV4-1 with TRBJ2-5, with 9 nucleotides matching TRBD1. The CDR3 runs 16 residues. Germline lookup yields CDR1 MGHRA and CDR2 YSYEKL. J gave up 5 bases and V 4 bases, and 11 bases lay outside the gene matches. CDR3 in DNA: TGCGCCAGCAGCCTAGGACAGGGGCCCCTCGGGGAGACCCAGTACTTC. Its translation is CASSLGQGPLGETQYF.

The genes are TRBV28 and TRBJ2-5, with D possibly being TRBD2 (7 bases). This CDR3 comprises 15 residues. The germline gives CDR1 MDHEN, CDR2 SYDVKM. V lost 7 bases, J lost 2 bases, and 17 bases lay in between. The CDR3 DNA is TGTGCCAGCACCGCCCCGGGGGGCAGGCAAGAGACCCAGTACTTC. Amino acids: CASTAPGGRQETQYF.

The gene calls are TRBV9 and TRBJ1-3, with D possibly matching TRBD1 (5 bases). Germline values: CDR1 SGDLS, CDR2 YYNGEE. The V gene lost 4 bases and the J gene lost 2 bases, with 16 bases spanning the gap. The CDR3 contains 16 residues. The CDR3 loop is CASSPERGRAGNTIYF. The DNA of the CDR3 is TGTGCCAGCAGCCCCGAAAGGGGAAGGGCTGGAAACACCATATATTTT.

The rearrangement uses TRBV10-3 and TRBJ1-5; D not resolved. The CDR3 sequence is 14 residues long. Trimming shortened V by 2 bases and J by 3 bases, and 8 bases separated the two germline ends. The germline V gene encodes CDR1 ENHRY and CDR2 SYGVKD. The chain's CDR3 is CAISEGQDNQPQHF. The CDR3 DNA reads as TGTGCCATCAGTGAGGGGCAGGACAATCAGCCCCAGCATTTT.

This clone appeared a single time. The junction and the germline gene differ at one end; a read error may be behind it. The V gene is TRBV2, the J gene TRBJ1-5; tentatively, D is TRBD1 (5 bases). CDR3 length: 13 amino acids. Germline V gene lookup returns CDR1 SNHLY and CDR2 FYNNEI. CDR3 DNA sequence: TGTGCCAGCATGGCAGGGTACAATCAGCCCCAGAATTTT. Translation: CASMAGYNQPQNF.

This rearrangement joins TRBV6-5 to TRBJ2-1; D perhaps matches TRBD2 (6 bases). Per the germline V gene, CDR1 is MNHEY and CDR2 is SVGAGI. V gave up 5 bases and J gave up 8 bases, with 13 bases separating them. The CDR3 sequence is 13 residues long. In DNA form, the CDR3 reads TGTGCCAGCAGTCCGCCTTGGGGGGATGAGCAGTTCTTC. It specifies CASSPPWGDEQFF.

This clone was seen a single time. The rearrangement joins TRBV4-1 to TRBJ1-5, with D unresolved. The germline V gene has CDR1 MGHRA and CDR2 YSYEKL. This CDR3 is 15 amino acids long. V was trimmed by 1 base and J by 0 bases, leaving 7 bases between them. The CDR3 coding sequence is TGCGCCAGCAGCCAAGGACTCTATAGCAATCAGCCCCAGCATTTT. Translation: CASSQGLYSNQPQHF.

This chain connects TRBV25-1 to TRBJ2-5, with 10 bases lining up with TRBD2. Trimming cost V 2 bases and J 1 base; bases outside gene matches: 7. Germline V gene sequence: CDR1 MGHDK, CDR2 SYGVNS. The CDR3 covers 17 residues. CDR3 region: CASSEGRTSGSQETQYF. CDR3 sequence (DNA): TGTGCCAGCAGTGAAGGCAGGACTAGCGGATCCCAAGAGACCCAGTACTTC.

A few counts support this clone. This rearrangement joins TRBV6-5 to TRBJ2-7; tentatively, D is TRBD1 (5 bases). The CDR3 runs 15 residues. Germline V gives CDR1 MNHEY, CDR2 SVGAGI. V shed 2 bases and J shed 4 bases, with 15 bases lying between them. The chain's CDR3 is CASSYSGKGLYEQYF. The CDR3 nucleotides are TGTGCCAGCAGTTACAGTGGGAAGGGGTTATACGAGCAGTACTTC.

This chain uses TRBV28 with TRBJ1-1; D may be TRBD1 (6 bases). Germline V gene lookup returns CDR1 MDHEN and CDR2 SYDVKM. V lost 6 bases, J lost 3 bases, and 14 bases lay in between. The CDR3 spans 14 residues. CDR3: CASSVQGTDTEAFF. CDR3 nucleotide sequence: TGTGCCAGCAGCGTACAGGGAACTGACACTGAAGCTTTCTTT. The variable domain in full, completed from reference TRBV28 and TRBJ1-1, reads DVKVTQSSRYLVKRTGEKVFLECVQDMDHENMFWYRQDPGLGLRLIYFSYDVKMKEKGDIPEGYSVSREKKERFSLILESASTNQTSMYLCASSVQGTDTEAFFGQGTRLTVV.

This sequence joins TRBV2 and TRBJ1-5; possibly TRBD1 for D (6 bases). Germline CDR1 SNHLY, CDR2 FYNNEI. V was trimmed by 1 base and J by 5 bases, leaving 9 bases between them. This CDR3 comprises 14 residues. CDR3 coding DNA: TGTGCCAGCAGTGAAGGGACAGTACATCAGCCCCAGCATTTT. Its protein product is CASSEGTVHQPQHF.

CDR3 bases: TGTGCCAGCAGTTACTCAGGCGGAGGCTATGGCTACACCTTC. This encodes CASSYSGGGYGYTF. The chain employs TRBV6-5 and TRBJ1-2; D gene ambiguous. Trimming pared 0 bases from V and 4 bases from J, leaving 9 bases between. The germline V gene has CDR1 MNHEY and CDR2 SVGAGI. This CDR3 is built from 14 residues.

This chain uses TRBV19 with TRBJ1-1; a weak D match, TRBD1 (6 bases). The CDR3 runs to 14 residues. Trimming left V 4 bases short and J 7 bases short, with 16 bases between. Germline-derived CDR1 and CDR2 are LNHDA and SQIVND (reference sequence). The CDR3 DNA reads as TGTGCCAGTAGTACTCAAACAGGGATTGGTGAAGCTTTCTTT. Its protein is CASSTQTGIGEAFF.

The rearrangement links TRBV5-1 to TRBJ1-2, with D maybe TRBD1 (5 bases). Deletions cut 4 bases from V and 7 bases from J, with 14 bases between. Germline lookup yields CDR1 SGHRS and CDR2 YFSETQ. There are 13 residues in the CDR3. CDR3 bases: TGCGCCAGCAGCGCCGGGGGTTTCGGTGGCTACACCTTC. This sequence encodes CASSAGGFGGYTF.

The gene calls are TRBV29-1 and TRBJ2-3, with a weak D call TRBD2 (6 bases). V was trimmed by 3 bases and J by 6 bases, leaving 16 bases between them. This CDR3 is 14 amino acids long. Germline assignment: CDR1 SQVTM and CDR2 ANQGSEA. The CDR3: CSVDMGGRRDTQYF. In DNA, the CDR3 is TGCAGCGTTGACATGGGAGGACGGCGGGATACGCAGTATTTT.

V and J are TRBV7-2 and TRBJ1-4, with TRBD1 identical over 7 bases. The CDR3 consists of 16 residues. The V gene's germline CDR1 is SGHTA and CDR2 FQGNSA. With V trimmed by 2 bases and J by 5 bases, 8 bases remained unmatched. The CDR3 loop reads CASSLFMRGGNEKLFF. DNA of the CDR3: TGTGCCAGCAGCTTATTTATGAGAGGGGGCAATGAAAAACTGTTTTTT.

The chain's CDR3 is CASKDRADGYTF. DNA of the CDR3: TGCGCCAGCAAGGACAGGGCGGATGGCTACACCTTC. J is TRBJ1-2 and V is TRBV10-2, with TRBD1 identical over 8 bases. Trimming cost V 7 bases and J 6 bases; bases outside gene matches: 4. Per germline, CDR1 WSHSY and CDR2 SAAADI. The CDR3 runs to 12 residues.